This entry lists 18 T cell receptor beta chains sequenced from one sample in a study of a mutant IDH1 vaccine in newly diagnosed glioma. Assay: immunoSEQ multiplex PCR; the TCRdb copy retains only in-frame clones and omits some. The sample shows 30,000 to 40,000 clones, around nine tenths of them seen only once. Their antigen targets remain unknown. Time point defined: week 47, end of study. Topical imiquimod accompanied each vaccine dose, which consisted of 300 ug of mutant IDH1 20-mer peptide. Material: PBMCs, obtained from a glioma patient whose treatment included an IDH1 peptide vaccine. Source of these receptors: a woman in her thirties or forties with glioma.

V gene TRBV6-5 combines with J gene TRBJ2-7, with D possibly being TRBD2 (5 bases). CDR1 is MNHEY, CDR2 SVGAGI, per germline. V was trimmed by 5 bases and J by 2 bases, leaving 13 bases between them. There are 14 residues in the CDR3. CDR3 nucleotides: TGTGCCAGCAGTCCCCATACCGGGGCCTACGAGCAGTACTTC. Translated: CASSPHTGAYEQYF.

The chain couples TRBV4-1 to TRBJ2-7; D is possibly TRBD2 (6 bases). This CDR3 region has 15 residues. V lost 1 base, J lost 3 bases, and 13 bases lay in between. Germline CDR1 is MGHRA and CDR2 is YSYEKL. CDR3 nucleotides: TGCGCCAGCAGCCAAGCCGGAGGGTTTAGCTACGAGCAGTACTTC. Its protein is CASSQAGGFSYEQYF.

The chain links TRBV10-3 to TRBJ1-5; no reliable D call. The V end lost 8 bases, the J end lost 0 bases, and 17 bases lay between the germline ends. The CDR3 sequence is 16 residues long. The germline V gene encodes CDR1 ENHRY and CDR2 SYGVKD. DNA for the CDR3: TGTGCCATCGCCTCGGGGTATCGGGCTAGCAATCAGCCCCAGCATTTT. This encodes CAIASGYRASNQPQHF.

The CDR3 coding sequence is TGCGCCAGCAGCTTGGTGGGGGGAGTAGGCACAGATACGCAGTATTTT. Translation: CASSLVGGVGTDTQYF. The chain carries TRBV5-1 and TRBJ2-3; perhaps TRBD2 as D (6 bases). V gave up 0 bases and J gave up 1 base, with 12 bases separating them. The length of the CDR3 is 16 residues. Germline V gene data show CDR1 as SGHRS and CDR2 as YFSETQ. Drawing the rest from reference TRBV5-1 and TRBJ2-3, the complete variable domain is KAGVTQTPRYLIKTRGQQVTLSCSPISGHRSVSWYQQTPGQGLQFLFEYFSETQRNKGNFPGRFSGRQFSNSRSEMNVSTLELGDSALYLCASSLVGGVGTDTQYFGPGTRLTVL.

The chain links TRBV30 to TRBJ2-3, with D unclear. The CDR3 has 12 amino acids. Trimming removed 0 bases from V and 5 bases from J, with 6 bases in between. CDR1 is GTSNPN and CDR2 is SVGIG in the germline V gene (reference sequence). CDR3 region: CAWSVKGDTQYF. The DNA for the CDR3 is TGTGCCTGGAGTGTAAAAGGAGATACGCAGTATTTT.

The chain links TRBV9 to TRBJ2-3; no clear D. The CDR3 extends over 15 amino acids. CDR1 SGDLS and CDR2 YYNGEE come from the germline V gene. With 0 bases removed from V and 4 bases from J, the gap between germline ends came to 12 bases. CDR3 loop: CASSVAQLSADTQYF. The DNA of the CDR3 is TGTGCCAGCAGCGTAGCACAATTAAGTGCAGATACGCAGTATTTT.

V is TRBV5-1 and J is TRBJ2-7; 9 positions match TRBD1. The CDR3 is 13 amino acids. The germline V gene has CDR1 SGHRS and CDR2 YFSETQ. Losses at the gene ends were 5 bases for V and 7 bases for J; bases not matched to a gene: 7. The CDR3 DNA follows: TGCGCCAGCAGTACCGGACAGGGGCTTGAGCAGTACTTC. It specifies CASSTGQGLEQYF.

V and J are TRBV6-5 and TRBJ2-7; D remains unclear. V lost 5 bases and J 6 bases, leaving 11 bases between the germline ends. This CDR3 contains 12 residues. The germline V gene has CDR1 MNHEY and CDR2 SVGAGI. As DNA, the CDR3 is TGTGCCAGCAGTGACGGCTTGGGCGAGCAGTACTTC. Amino acids: CASSDGLGEQYF.

V usage is TRBV29-1 and J usage is TRBJ1-1; weak D call: TRBD1 (5 bases). Germline V lookup: CDR1 SQVTM, CDR2 ANQGSEA. Between the trimmed V and J ends, which lost 6 bases and 4 bases, there was a span of 24 bases. The CDR3 totals 16 residues. The CDR3 loop is CSVSPRGPQPTTEAFF. As DNA, the CDR3 is TGCAGCGTCTCACCGAGGGGTCCCCAACCGACCACTGAAGCTTTCTTT.

The V gene is TRBV29-1, the J gene TRBJ1-1; TRBD1 is a possible D gene (6 bases). This CDR3 comprises 13 residues. CDR1 is SQVTM, CDR2 ANQGSEA, per germline. Trimming pared 7 bases from V and 9 bases from J, leaving 21 bases between. The CDR3 bases are TGCAGCGCTGGGGGCACAGGGCCAAGAAAAGCTTTCTTT. As protein: CSAGGTGPRKAFF.

The V gene is TRBV19, the J gene TRBJ1-6, with a weak D call TRBD1 (6 bases). Between the trimmed V and J ends, which lost 6 bases and 5 bases, there was a span of 11 bases. Germline-derived CDR1 and CDR2 are LNHDA and SQIVND (reference sequence). The CDR3 has 14 amino acids. CDR3 coding DNA: TGTGCCAGTAGACAACAGGGAAATAATTCACCCCTCCACTTT. Translation gives CASRQQGNNSPLHF.

This chain connects TRBV5-1 to TRBJ2-7; D is unresolved. Germline V gives CDR1 SGHRS, CDR2 YFSETQ. Trimming took off 4 bases at V and 0 bases at J, with 17 bases between the two ends. This CDR3 region has 16 residues. CDR3 in amino acids: CASSPGYGGSSYEQYF. DNA of the CDR3: TGCGCCAGCAGCCCGGGCTATGGCGGCAGCTCCTACGAGCAGTACTTC.

CDR3 amino acids: CASSHLMREKGDEQYF. In nucleotides, the CDR3 is TGCGCCAGCAGCCACCTGATGCGGGAGAAGGGAGACGAGCAGTACTTC. The chain employs TRBV4-1 and TRBJ2-7, with 7 bases lining up with TRBD2. Germline CDR1 reads MGHRA; CDR2 reads YSYEKL. The CDR3 length is 16 residues. J was trimmed by 5 bases and V by 3 bases; bases with no gene match: 13.

The genes are TRBV7-3 and TRBJ2-5; 7 bases are a match to TRBD2. Germline-derived CDR1 and CDR2 are SGHTA and FQGTGA. This CDR3 spans 14 amino acids. V dropped 1 base and J dropped 6; count of bases not matched to a gene: 5. The CDR3 bases are TGTGCCAGCAGCTTAAGTGGGGGGGAGAAGACCCAGTACTTC. It is translated as CASSLSGGEKTQYF. Combining the CDR3 with reference TRBV7-3 and TRBJ2-5 gives the whole variable domain GAGVSQTPSNKVTEKGKYVELRCDPISGHTALYWYRQSLGQGPEFLIYFQGTGAADDSGLPNDRFFAVRPEGSVSTLKIQRTERGDSAVYLCASSLSGGEKTQYFGPGTRLLVL.

The chain links TRBV27 to TRBJ1-1; D is unresolved. The CDR3 contains 14 residues. CDR1 is MNHEY and CDR2 is SMNVEV in the germline V gene (reference sequence). The ends were cut back, 5 bases at V and 8 bases at J, with 18 bases in the middle. The chain's CDR3 is CASSPLPLDSEAFF. CDR3 sequence (DNA): TGTGCCAGCAGTCCCCTTCCTTTGGACTCCGAAGCTTTCTTT.

The rearrangement uses TRBV7-9 and TRBJ2-2; no definite D call. The germline V gene encodes CDR1 SEHNR and CDR2 FQNEAQ (reference sequence). Trimming removed 4 bases from V and 5 bases from J, with 11 bases in between. The CDR3 contains 14 residues. Here the CDR3 DNA reads TGTGCCAGCAGCTCTTATGGCCGAACCGGGGAGCTGTTTTTT. This translates into CASSSYGRTGELFF.

The chain links TRBV7-9 to TRBJ2-1, with 10 bases aligning to TRBD2. This CDR3 is built from 14 residues. J was trimmed by 6 bases and V by 6 bases; bases with no gene match: 5. Germline-derived CDR1 and CDR2 are SEHNR and FQNEAQ (reference sequence). The CDR3 region is CASRSGGAGNEQFF. CDR3 DNA sequence: TGTGCCAGCAGGAGCGGGGGGGCCGGCAATGAGCAGTTCTTC.

The chain uses TRBV7-8 and TRBJ2-7; D is possibly TRBD2 (5 bases). Germline CDR1 reads SGHVS; CDR2 reads FQNEAQ. This CDR3 has 13 residues. Trimming took off 5 bases at V and 6 bases at J, with 14 bases between the two ends. The CDR3: CASSGLGWREQYF. For the CDR3, the DNA is TGTGCCAGCAGCGGACTGGGCTGGCGCGAGCAGTACTTC.